The 22 T cell receptor beta chains reported below all come from one sample, sequenced in a study of blood T cell repertoires in COVID-19. TCRdb's table, derived via immunoSEQ multiplex PCR, lists solely in-frame clones and lacks some. The sample shows 35,000 to 40,000 clones, less than 90% of them seen only once. Sequencing used peripheral blood. These receptors were collected from a man between 65 and 85 years old with acute or convalescent COVID-19.

This chain links TRBV4-3 with TRBJ2-4; the D gene is possibly TRBD2 (7 bases). With 11 bases removed from V and 8 bases from J, the gap between germline ends came to 16 bases. CDR1 LGHNA and CDR2 YSLEER come from the germline V gene. The CDR3 covers 12 residues. In DNA form, the CDR3 reads TGCGCCTCCGTGGGGAGGGGGTACATTCAGTACTTC. This translates into CASVGRGYIQYF.

The chain recombines TRBV5-1 with TRBJ1-6, with 7 bases matching TRBD1. Germline assignment: CDR1 SGHRS and CDR2 YFSETQ. V dropped 8 bases and J dropped 0; count of bases not matched to a gene: 8. The CDR3 covers 16 residues. The CDR3 sequence: CASRDSPSSYNSPLHF. The CDR3 DNA follows: TGCGCCAGTCGGGACAGCCCGAGCTCCTATAATTCACCCCTCCACTTT.

The chain employs TRBV6-5 and TRBJ2-5; TRBD1 matches 9 bases. CDR3 length equals 14 residues. Germline lookup yields CDR1 MNHEY and CDR2 SVGAGI. Trimming cost V 2 bases and J 4 bases; bases outside gene matches: 2. CDR3 coding DNA: TGTGCCAGCAGTTACACAGGGGGCGTAGAGACCCAGTACTTC. It specifies CASSYTGGVETQYF.

This rearrangement joins TRBV5-4 to TRBJ2-2; 7 positions match TRBD1. CDR3 length: 16 residues. Per the germline V gene, CDR1 is SGHNT and CDR2 is YYREEE (reference sequence). V was pared by 4 bases and J by 6 bases, with 12 bases of the junction left unmatched. The DNA of the CDR3 is TGTGCCAGCAGCCTCACGGGCAGGGGGTACGCCGGGGAGCTGTTTTTT. It encodes CASSLTGRGYAGELFF.

Note on this clone: The junction differs from germline at one of its ends, possibly a read error. The V gene is TRBV7-7, the J gene TRBJ2-1; TRBD2 matches 11 bases. The CDR3 spans 16 residues. CDR1 and CDR2 (germline): SSHAT, FNYEAQ (reference sequence). This CDR3 reads CASSSTSGKSYNEQFF. CDR3 sequence (DNA): TGTGCTAGCAGTTCGACTAGCGGGAAGTCCTACAATGAGCAGTTCTTC.

The V call is TRBV28, the J call TRBJ1-2, with a tentative D call TRBD1 (6 bases). The CDR3 consists of 14 residues. The germline V gene has CDR1 MDHEN and CDR2 SYDVKM. The germline V and J ends were trimmed by 6 bases and 0 bases, with 11 bases remaining between them. CDR3 bases: TGTGCCAGCAGGGCAGGACAGTCTAACTATGGCTACACCTTC. This translates into CASRAGQSNYGYTF.

This clone was observed a single time. The chain uses TRBV7-3 and TRBJ2-3, with D unclear. This CDR3 has 13 residues. With 4 bases removed from V and 2 bases from J, the gap between germline ends came to 7 bases. Looked up from germline, CDR1 is SGHTA and CDR2 is FQGTGA. DNA of the CDR3: TGTGCCAGCAGCTCCCTGGCCACAGATACGCAGTATTTT. Encoded protein: CASSSLATDTQYF.

The chain recombines TRBV4-1 with TRBJ1-1, with TRBD1 as a possible D gene (6 bases). Trimming removed 3 bases at V and 7 bases at J, with 9 bases between. Germline V gives CDR1 MGHRA, CDR2 YSYEKL. The CDR3 contains 12 residues. This CDR3 reads CASSHRGSEAFF. For the CDR3, the DNA is TGCGCCAGCAGCCACAGGGGCAGTGAAGCTTTCTTT.

The chain joins TRBV5-4 to TRBJ2-2, with a tentative D call TRBD2 (5 bases). From germline, CDR1 is SGHNT and CDR2 YYREEE (reference sequence). This CDR3 has 15 residues. V lost 4 bases, J lost 5 bases, and 15 bases lay in between. The CDR3 region has the DNA TGTGCCAGCAGCCTCCGACACCGCGGGACCGGGGAGCTGTTTTTT. The encoded protein is CASSLRHRGTGELFF.

The chain uses TRBV3-1 (or the pseudogene TRBV3-2) and TRBJ2-7; 10 bases line up with TRBD2. The CDR3 covers 16 residues. The V gene end was trimmed by 4 bases and the J gene end by 2 bases; junction bases not matched to a gene: 8. Germline lookup yields CDR1 LGHDT and CDR2 YNNKEL (reference sequence). The chain's CDR3 is CASSLPTSGIPYEQYF. In nucleotides, the CDR3 is TGTGCCAGCAGCCTACCAACTAGCGGGATCCCCTACGAGCAGTACTTC.

This chain links TRBV29-1 with TRBJ1-3; 9 positions agree with TRBD1. This CDR3 spans 13 amino acids. Germline assignment: CDR1 SQVTM and CDR2 ANQGSEA. The junction had 2 bases not matched to a gene; V was cut back by 3 bases and J by 5 bases. The CDR3 spells CSVEDRGRNTIYF. The CDR3 DNA reads TGCAGCGTTGAGGACAGGGGTCGAAACACCATATATTTT.

The rearrangement joins TRBV6-4 to TRBJ2-1; TRBD2 matches 8 bases. The germline CDR1 and CDR2 sequences are MRHNA and SNTAGT. J gave up 10 bases and V 0 bases, and 8 bases lay outside the gene matches. The CDR3 is made up of 15 amino acids. CDR3: CASSDSGSGDHEQFF. As DNA, the CDR3 is TGTGCCAGCAGTGACTCGGGTAGCGGGGATCACGAGCAGTTCTTC.

V and J are TRBV11-2 and TRBJ2-7, with 8 bases lining up with TRBD2. The CDR3 spans 14 residues. V lost 5 bases to trimming and J lost 0 bases; unmatched junction nucleotides: 3. Germline lookup yields CDR1 SGHAT and CDR2 FQNNGV. For the CDR3, the DNA is TGTGCCAGCAGCCTCAGCGGGAGCTCCTACGAGCAGTACTTC. This sequence encodes CASSLSGSSYEQYF.

This clone was seen only a few times. This chain links TRBV7-3 with TRBJ1-6; 10 nucleotides line up with TRBD1. Per the germline V gene, CDR1 is SGHTA and CDR2 is FQGTGA. Losses at the gene ends were 1 base for V and 9 bases for J; bases not matched to a gene: 3. The length of the CDR3 is 15 residues. CDR3 sequence (DNA): TGTGCCAGCAGCTTAATGGACAGGGGGAGTTCACCCCTCCACTTT. It codes for CASSLMDRGSSPLHF.

V and J are TRBV4-3 and TRBJ1-1, with TRBD1 matching over 8 bases. The CDR3 runs 13 residues. The germline V gene encodes CDR1 LGHNA and CDR2 YSLEER. V gave up 4 bases and J gave up 6 bases; unmatched junction bases: 4. The CDR3 sequence is CASSLQDRAEAFF. In nucleotides, the CDR3 is TGCGCCAGCAGCCTTCAGGACAGGGCTGAAGCTTTCTTT.

The rearrangement uses TRBV9 and TRBJ2-3; D might be TRBD2 (5 bases). Trimming cost V 2 bases and J 2 bases, with 12 bases left between them. The CDR3 loop spans 15 amino acids. CDR1 and CDR2 from the germline V gene are SGDLS and YYNGEE. The CDR3: CASSVASGFTDTQYF. Written as DNA, the CDR3 is TGTGCCAGCAGCGTTGCGAGCGGATTCACAGATACGCAGTATTTT.

V gene TRBV3-1 (or the pseudogene TRBV3-2) combines with J gene TRBJ1-1; TRBD1 might be the D (6 bases). Trimming removed 4 bases from V and 8 bases from J, with 14 bases in between. The CDR3 covers 13 residues. Germline V CDR1 and CDR2: LGHDT, YNNKEL (reference sequence). CDR3 sequence (DNA): TGTGCCAGCAGCCTAACAGGGTTGGGGGAAGCTTTCTTT. This encodes CASSLTGLGEAFF.

The V gene is TRBV21-1, the J gene TRBJ1-6; TRBD1 is taken as the D call from the table, unchecked against the DNA. TRBV21-1 is assigned pseudogene status. This CDR3 comprises 15 residues. CDR3 nucleotides: TGTGCCAGCCAGGGTAAAACCCCAGTTAATTCACCCCTCCACTTT. This gives the protein CASQGKTPVNSPLHF.

In DNA form, the CDR3 reads TGTGCCAGCAGCCCTGGGACTGCTTACAATGAGCAGTTCTTC. Translating it yields CASSPGTAYNEQFF. The chain recombines TRBV5-6 with TRBJ2-1, with TRBD2 as a possible D gene (6 bases). Germline V CDR1 and CDR2: SGHDT, YYEEEE. The CDR3 extends over 14 amino acids. V gave up 4 bases and J gave up 4 bases, with 12 bases separating them.

The chain links TRBV19 to TRBJ1-4; 9 nucleotides align to TRBD1. CDR1 is LNHDA and CDR2 is SQIVND in the germline V gene (reference sequence). CDR3 length equals 15 residues. Trimming took 9 bases from V and 0 from J; bases not matched to a gene: 5. The CDR3 DNA is TGTGCCAGCGGGACAGGGAGGCCAACTAATGAAAAACTGTTTTTT. Its translation is CASGTGRPTNEKLFF.

The rearrangement joins TRBV9 to TRBJ2-7, with TRBD1 matching 10 bases. CDR3 length: 15 amino acids. V shed 2 bases and J 3 bases; nucleotides not matched to a gene: 5. The germline V gene encodes CDR1 SGDLS and CDR2 YYNGEE. CDR3 DNA: TGTGCCAGCAGCGTTACCGGGACAGGGGACTACGAGCAGTACTTC. Translated, it gives CASSVTGTGDYEQYF.

This chain connects TRBV7-9 to TRBJ2-7, with D perhaps TRBD1 (8 bases). CDR1 SEHNR and CDR2 FQNEAQ come from the germline V gene (reference sequence). With 6 bases removed from V and 3 bases from J, the gap between germline ends came to 15 bases. The CDR3 consists of 14 residues. The CDR3 spells CASSPTGGVYEQYF. The CDR3 DNA follows: TGTGCCAGCAGTCCTACAGGGGGGGTCTACGAGCAGTACTTC. Full variable domain (outside the CDR3, taken from reference TRBV7-9 and TRBJ2-7): DTGVSQNPRHKITKRGQNVTFRCDPISEHNRLYWYRQTLGQGPEFLTYFQNEAQLEKSRLLSDRFSAERPKGSFSTLEIQRTEQGDSAMYLCASSPTGGVYEQYFGPGTRLTVT.